Listed below are T cell receptor beta chains from one sample, sequenced in a study of blood T cell repertoires in COVID-19. TCRdb's table, derived via immunoSEQ multiplex PCR, lists solely in-frame clones and lacks some. The data show 150,000 or so clones, with roughly 86% seen just once and roughly 7.1% held by the top ten. Sequenced input: peripheral blood. These receptor sequences come from a middle-aged man who had recovered from COVID-19. The CDR3 runs from the conserved cysteine through the conserved F or W. D genes are given only for firm matches. Size tells how often a clone was seen (once, few, many) or the class of an expanded clone, and some rows leave it out.

clone_size j_call v_call d_call cdr3_aa cdr3_nt
. TRBJ2-3 TRBV27 TRBD1 CASHRTGRADTQYF TGTGCCAGCCATCGGACAGGGCGGGCAGATACGCAGTATTTT
. TRBJ1-2 TRBV28 TRBD1 CATKTGANYGYTF TGTGCCACTAAGACAGGGGCCAACTATGGCTACACCTTC
once TRBJ2-6 TRBV4-3 . CASSREVSSGANVLTF TGCGCCAGCAGCCGTGAGGTTAGCTCTGGGGCCAACGTCCTGACTTTC
few TRBJ2-2 TRBV5-1 . CASKLGSTGELFF TGCGCCAGCAAGCTGGGGAGCACCGGGGAGCTGTTTTTT
. TRBJ1-4 TRBV6-5 . CASSYVEFEKLFF TGTGCCAGCAGTTACGTGGAGTTTGAAAAACTGTTTTTT
. TRBJ2-7 TRBV30 . CAWIGTGRAYEQYF TGTGCCTGGATTGGTACTGGTCGGGCCTACGAGCAGTACTTC
. TRBJ2-1 TRBV27 TRBD1 CASLLPWDRHSYNEQFF TGTGCCAGTCTATTACCTTGGGACAGGCATTCCTACAATGAGCAGTTCTTC
. TRBJ2-7 TRBV11-2 TRBD2 CASSLWREAGGEQYF TGTGCCAGCAGCTTGTGGCGAGAAGCGGGGGGCGAGCAGTACTTC
many TRBJ1-6 TRBV4-2 TRBD1 CASSLGILGQGKSSPLHF TGTGCCAGCAGCCTAGGAATCCTTGGACAGGGAAAAAGTTCACCCCTCCACTTT
. TRBJ2-4 TRBV28 . CASRGASSGKNIQYF TGTGCCAGCAGGGGGGCTTCTAGCGGCAAAAACATTCAGTACTTC
. TRBJ1-5 TRBV11-2 . CASSLEGEGRDQPQHF TGTGCCAGCAGCTTAGAGGGAGAAGGGAGGGATCAGCCCCAGCATTTT